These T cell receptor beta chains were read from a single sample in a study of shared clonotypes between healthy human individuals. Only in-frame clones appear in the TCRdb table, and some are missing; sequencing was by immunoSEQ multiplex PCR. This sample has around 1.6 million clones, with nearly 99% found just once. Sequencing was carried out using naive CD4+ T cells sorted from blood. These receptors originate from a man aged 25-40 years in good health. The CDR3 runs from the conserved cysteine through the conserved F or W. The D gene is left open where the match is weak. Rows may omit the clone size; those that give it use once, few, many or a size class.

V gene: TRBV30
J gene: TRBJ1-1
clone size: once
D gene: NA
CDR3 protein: CAWSVFGLNTEAFF
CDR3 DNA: TGTGCCTGGAGTGTATTCGGTTTGAACACTGAAGCTTTCTTT

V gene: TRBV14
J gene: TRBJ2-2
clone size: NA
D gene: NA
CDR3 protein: CASSQESPTGELFF
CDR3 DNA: TGTGCCAGCAGCCAAGAGAGTCCCACCGGGGAGCTGTTTTTT

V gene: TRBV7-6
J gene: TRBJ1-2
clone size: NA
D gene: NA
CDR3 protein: CASSLAGPDGGYTF
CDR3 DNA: TGTGCCAGCAGCTTAGCGGGACCTGACGGCGGCTACACCTTC

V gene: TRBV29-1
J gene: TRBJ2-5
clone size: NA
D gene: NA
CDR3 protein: CSVGGTQYF
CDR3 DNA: TGCAGCGTTGGAGGGACCCAGTACTTC

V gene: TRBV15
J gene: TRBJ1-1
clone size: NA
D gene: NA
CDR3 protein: CATSVGAGTEAFF
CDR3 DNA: TGTGCCACCAGCGTAGGGGCAGGGACTGAAGCTTTCTTT

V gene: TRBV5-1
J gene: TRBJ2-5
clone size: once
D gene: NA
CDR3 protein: CASASGETQYF
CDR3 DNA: TGCGCCAGCGCATCGGGGGAGACCCAGTACTTC

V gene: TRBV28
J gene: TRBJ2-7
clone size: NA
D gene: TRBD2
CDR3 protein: CASSLTSGRPPYEQYF
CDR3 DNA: TGTGCCAGCAGCCTTACTAGCGGGCGACCCCCCTACGAGCAGTACTTC

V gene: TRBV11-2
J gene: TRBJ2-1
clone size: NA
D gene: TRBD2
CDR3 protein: CASSLDYAGGIYNEQFF
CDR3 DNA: TGTGCCAGCAGCTTAGATTACGCGGGAGGCATCTACAATGAGCAGTTCTTC

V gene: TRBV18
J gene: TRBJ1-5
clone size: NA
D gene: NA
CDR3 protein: CASSPAGTSPQPQHF
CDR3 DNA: TGTGCCAGCTCACCTGCCGGGACATCGCCTCAGCCCCAGCATTTT

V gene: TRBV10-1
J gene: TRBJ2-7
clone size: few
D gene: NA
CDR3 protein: CASSPTGVSYEQYF
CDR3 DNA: TGCGCCAGCAGTCCGACTGGGGTCTCCTACGAGCAGTACTTC

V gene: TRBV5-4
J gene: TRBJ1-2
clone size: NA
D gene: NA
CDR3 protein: CASSLGTLDGYTF
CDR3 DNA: TGTGCCAGCAGCTTGGGAACTCTCGATGGCTACACCTTC

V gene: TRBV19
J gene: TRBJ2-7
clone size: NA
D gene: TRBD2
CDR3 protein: CASSPTWAGGSYEQYF
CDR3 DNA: TGTGCCAGTAGCCCGACGTGGGCGGGAGGCTCCTACGAGCAGTACTTC

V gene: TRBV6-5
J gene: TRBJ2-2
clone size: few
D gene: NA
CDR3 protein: CASSLGPLPTGELFF
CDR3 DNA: TGTGCCAGCAGCCTCGGACCGCTTCCCACCGGGGAGCTGTTTTTT

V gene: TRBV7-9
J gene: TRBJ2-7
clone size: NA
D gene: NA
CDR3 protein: CASSPQGGSYEQYF
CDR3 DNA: TGTGCCAGCAGCCCCCAGGGTGGTAGTTACGAGCAGTACTTC

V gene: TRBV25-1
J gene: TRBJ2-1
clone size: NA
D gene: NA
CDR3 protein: CASSGLKGSPYNEQFF
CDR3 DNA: TGTGCCAGCAGTGGCCTCAAAGGGTCCCCCTACAATGAGCAGTTCTTC

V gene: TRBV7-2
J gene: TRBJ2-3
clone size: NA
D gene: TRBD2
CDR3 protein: CASSLIRGGSTDTQYF
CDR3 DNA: TGTGCCAGCAGCTTAATTCGCGGGGGGAGCACAGATACGCAGTATTTT

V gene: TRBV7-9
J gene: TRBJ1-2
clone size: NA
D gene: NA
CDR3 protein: CASSLGLSYGYTF
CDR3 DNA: TGTGCCAGCAGCTTAGGCCTCTCCTATGGCTACACCTTC

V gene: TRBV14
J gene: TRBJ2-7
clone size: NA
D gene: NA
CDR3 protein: CASSQRLFGEQYF
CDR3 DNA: TGTGCCAGCAGCCAGCGGCTTTTTGGCGAGCAGTACTTC

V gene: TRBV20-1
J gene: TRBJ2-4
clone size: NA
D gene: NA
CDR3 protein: CSARDPGIQYF
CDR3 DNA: TGCAGTGCTAGAGATCCGGGCATTCAGTACTTC

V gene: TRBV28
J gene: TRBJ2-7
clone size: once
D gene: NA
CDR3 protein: CASSHTSEQYF
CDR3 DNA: TGTGCCAGCAGTCATACGTCCGAGCAGTACTTC

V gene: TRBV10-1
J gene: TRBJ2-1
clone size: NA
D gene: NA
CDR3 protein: CASSESGTSYNEQFF
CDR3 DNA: TGCGCCAGCAGTGAGTCAGGGACTTCCTACAATGAGCAGTTCTTC

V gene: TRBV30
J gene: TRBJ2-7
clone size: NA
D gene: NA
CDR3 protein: CAWAIGSYEQYF
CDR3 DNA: TGTGCCTGGGCGATAGGCTCCTACGAGCAGTACTTC

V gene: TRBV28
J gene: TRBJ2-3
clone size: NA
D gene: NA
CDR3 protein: CASSSGLLRDTQYF
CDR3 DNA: TGTGCCAGCAGTTCCGGACTTTTGAGGGATACGCAGTATTTT

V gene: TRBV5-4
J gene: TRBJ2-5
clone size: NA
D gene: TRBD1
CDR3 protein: CASSLVGTALQETQYF
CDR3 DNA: TGTGCCAGCAGCTTGGTTGGGACAGCCCTCCAAGAGACCCAGTACTTC

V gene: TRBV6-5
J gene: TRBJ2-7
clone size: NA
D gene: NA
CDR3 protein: CASSTPSEQYF
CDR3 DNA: TGTGCCAGCAGTACGCCCTCCGAGCAGTACTTC

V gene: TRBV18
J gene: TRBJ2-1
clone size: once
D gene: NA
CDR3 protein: CASSPNTGEQFF
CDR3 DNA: TGTGCCAGCTCACCAAACACCGGTGAGCAGTTCTTC

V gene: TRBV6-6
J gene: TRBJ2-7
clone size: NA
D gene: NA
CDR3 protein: CASRPGIPYEQYF
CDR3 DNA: TGTGCCAGCAGACCCGGGATCCCCTACGAGCAGTACTTC

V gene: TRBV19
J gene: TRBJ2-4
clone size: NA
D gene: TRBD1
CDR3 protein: CASSSPGGVKNIQYF
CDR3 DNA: TGTGCCAGTAGTTCGCCAGGGGGCGTTAAAAACATTCAGTACTTC

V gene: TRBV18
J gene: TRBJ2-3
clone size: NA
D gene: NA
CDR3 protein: CASSPLSRRQPGADTQYF
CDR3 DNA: TGTGCCAGCTCACCATTATCCCGCCGGCAACCCGGCGCAGATACGCAGTATTTT

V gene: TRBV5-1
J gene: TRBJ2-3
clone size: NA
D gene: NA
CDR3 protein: CASSKAADTQYF
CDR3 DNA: TGCGCCAGTTCAAAAGCGGCAGATACGCAGTATTTT

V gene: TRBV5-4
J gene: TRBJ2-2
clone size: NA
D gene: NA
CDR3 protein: CASSPRRGGTGELFF
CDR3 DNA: TGTGCCAGCAGCCCCCGGAGGGGTGGCACCGGGGAGCTGTTTTTT

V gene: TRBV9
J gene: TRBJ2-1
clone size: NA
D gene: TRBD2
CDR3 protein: CASSVTSGSYNEQFF
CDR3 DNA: TGTGCCAGCAGCGTGACTAGCGGGTCATACAATGAGCAGTTCTTC

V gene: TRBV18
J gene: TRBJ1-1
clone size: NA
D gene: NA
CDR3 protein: CASSPSRGDTEAFF
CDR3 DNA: TGTGCCAGCTCACCATCTAGGGGTGACACTGAAGCTTTCTTT

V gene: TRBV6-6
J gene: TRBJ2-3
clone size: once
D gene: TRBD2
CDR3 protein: CASSYLVGGRADTQYF
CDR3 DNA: TGTGCCAGCAGTTACCTAGTGGGCGGGAGGGCAGATACGCAGTATTTT

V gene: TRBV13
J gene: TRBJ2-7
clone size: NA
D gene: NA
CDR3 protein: CASSLGFGTEQYF
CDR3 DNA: TGTGCCAGCAGCTTAGGGTTTGGAACCGAGCAGTACTTC

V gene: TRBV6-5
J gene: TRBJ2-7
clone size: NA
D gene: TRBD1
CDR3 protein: CASRATGGLHEQYF
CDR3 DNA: TGTGCCAGCAGGGCGACAGGGGGCCTCCACGAGCAGTACTTC

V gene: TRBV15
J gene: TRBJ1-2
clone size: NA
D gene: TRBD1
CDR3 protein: CATSRTGQERNNYGYTF
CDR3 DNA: TGTGCCACCAGCAGAACCGGACAGGAACGAAATAACTATGGCTACACCTTC

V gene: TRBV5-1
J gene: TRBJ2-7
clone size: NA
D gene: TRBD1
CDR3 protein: CASSLVGTGEIEQYF
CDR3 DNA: TGCGCCAGCAGCTTGGTAGGGACAGGGGAGATCGAGCAGTACTTC

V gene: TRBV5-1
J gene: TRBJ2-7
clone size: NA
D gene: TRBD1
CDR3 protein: CASSLGDRIYEQYF
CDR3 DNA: TGCGCCAGCAGCTTAGGGGACAGGATCTACGAGCAGTACTTC

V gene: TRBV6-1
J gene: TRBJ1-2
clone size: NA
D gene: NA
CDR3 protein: CASTIVTGNYGYTF
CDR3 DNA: TGTGCCAGCACTATAGTGACGGGTAACTATGGCTACACCTTC

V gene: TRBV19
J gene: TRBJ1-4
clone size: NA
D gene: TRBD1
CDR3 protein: CASRDRGRTNEKLFF
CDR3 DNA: TGTGCCAGTAGGGACAGGGGGCGGACTAATGAAAAACTGTTTTTT

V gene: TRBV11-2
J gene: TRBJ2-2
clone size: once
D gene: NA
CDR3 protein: CASSISAGELFF
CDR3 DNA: TGTGCCAGCAGTATCAGCGCCGGGGAGCTGTTTTTT

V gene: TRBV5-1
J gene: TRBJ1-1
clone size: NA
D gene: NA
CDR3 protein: CASAHEAEAFF
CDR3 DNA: TGCGCCAGCGCCCATGAGGCTGAAGCTTTCTTT

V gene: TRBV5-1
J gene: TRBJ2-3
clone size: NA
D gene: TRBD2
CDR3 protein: CASSTGLAGSDTQYF
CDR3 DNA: TGCGCCAGCAGCACCGGACTAGCGGGGTCAGATACGCAGTATTTT

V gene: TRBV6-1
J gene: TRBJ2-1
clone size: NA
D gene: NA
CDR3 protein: CASAPIGQYNEQFF
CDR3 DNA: TGTGCCAGCGCCCCTATTGGGCAGTACAATGAGCAGTTCTTC

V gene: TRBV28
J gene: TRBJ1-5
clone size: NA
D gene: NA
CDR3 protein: CASSLGGGYQPQHF
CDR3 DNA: TGTGCCAGCAGCTTGGGGGGGGGTTATCAGCCCCAGCATTTT